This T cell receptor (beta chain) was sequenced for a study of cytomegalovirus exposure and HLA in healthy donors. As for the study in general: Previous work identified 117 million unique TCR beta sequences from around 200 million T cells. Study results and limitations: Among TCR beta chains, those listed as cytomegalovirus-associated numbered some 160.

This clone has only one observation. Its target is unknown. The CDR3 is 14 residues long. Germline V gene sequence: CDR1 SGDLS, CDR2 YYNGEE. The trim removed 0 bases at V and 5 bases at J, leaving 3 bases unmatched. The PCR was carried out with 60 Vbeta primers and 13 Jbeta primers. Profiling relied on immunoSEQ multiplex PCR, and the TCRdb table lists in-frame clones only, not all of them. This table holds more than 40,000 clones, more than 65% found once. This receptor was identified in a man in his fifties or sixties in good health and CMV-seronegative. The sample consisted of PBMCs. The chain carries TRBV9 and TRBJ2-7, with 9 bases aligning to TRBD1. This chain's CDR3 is CASSVAGQGHEQYF. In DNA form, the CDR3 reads TGTGCCAGCAGCGTAGCGGGACAGGGTCACGAGCAGTACTTC.